The 18 T cell receptor beta chains below all came from one sample that was sequenced in a study of blood T cells in healthy people across ages. A J-beta primer mix and a sample-barcoded 5' primer were used in a second PCR of about 7 to 12 cycles. TCRdb reprocessed the 5' RACE reads via MiXCR and lists one record per CDR3 protein. This sample carries under 1,000,000 distinct CDR3 sequences, approximately 35% of them seen once, and the ten largest clones take 10% to 15%. Sequencing was carried out using blood. These receptors all come from a man between 18 and 35 years old in good health.

A word on this clonotype: This may stem from a read error, because a much larger clone lies one nucleotide away. J is TRBJ2-5 and V is TRBV20-1, with D possibly TRBD2 on 6 matching bases. V lost 3 bases to trimming and J lost 11 bases, with 19 bases between them. This CDR3 has 13 residues. Germline CDR1 and CDR2: DFQATT and SNEGSKA (reference sequence). The CDR3 bases are TGCAGTGCTAGCTATAGGGGACTCTACGGGCAGTACTTC. This gives the protein CSASYRGLYGQYF.

This clonotype came up a few times. V usage is TRBV19 and J usage is TRBJ1-1; 8 bases line up with TRBD1. CDR3 length equals 15 residues. The V gene end was trimmed by 6 bases and the J gene end by 5 bases; junction bases not matched to a gene: 11. The germline CDR1 and CDR2 sequences are LNHDA and SQIVND (reference sequence). CDR3 sequence reads: CASRTRQGSMTEAFF. CDR3 DNA sequence: TGTGCCAGTAGGACCCGACAGGGGTCAATGACTGAAGCTTTCTTT.

The chain employs TRBV4-3 and TRBJ2-3, with a possible D match to TRBD2 (6 bases). From germline, CDR1 is LGHNA and CDR2 YSLEER. The CDR3 totals 14 residues. Trimming took 2 bases from V and 3 from J, leaving 9 bases between them. CDR3 DNA sequence: TGCGCCAGCAGCCAATGGAGGGGTACAGATACGCAGTATTTT. Protein sequence: CASSQWRGTDTQYF.

The V gene is TRBV20-1, the J gene TRBJ1-2; D remains ambiguous. CDR3 length equals 9 residues. Germline V gene sequence: CDR1 DFQATT, CDR2 SNEGSKA (reference sequence). V lost 5 bases, J lost 8 bases, and 6 bases lay in between. The DNA for the CDR3 is TGCAGTGCTCAAGGGGGCTACACCTTC. Its protein is CSAQGGYTF.

This clonotype was detected only a few times. The J gene is TRBJ1-2, the V gene TRBV12-3 or TRBV12-4; D might be TRBD1 (5 bases). V was pared by 6 bases and J by 2 bases, with 13 bases between. The CDR3 is 14 amino acids. The CDR3 nucleotides read TGTGCCAGCAGCCGTGGGACTTTCAACTATGGCTACACCTTC. This translates into CASSRGTFNYGYTF.

A word on this clonotype: A read error is possible here, since a much larger clone lies one base away. The CDR3 sequence: CATSSGSTGPLRPQHF. The CDR3 region has the DNA TGTGCCACCAGCAGTGGATCGACAGGGCCCCTGAGGCCCCAGCATTTT. The chain couples TRBV15 to TRBJ1-5, with 7 nucleotides matching TRBD1. Trimming took 3 bases from V and 9 from J; bases not matched to a gene: 14. The CDR3 loop spans 16 amino acids. Germline V gives CDR1 LNHNV, CDR2 YYDKDF (reference sequence).

In its sample, this clonotype was seen many times. V is TRBV30 and J is TRBJ2-7; TRBD2 matches 12 bases. The CDR3 extends over 15 amino acids. The germline V gene encodes CDR1 GTSNPN and CDR2 SVGIG (reference sequence). J gave up 3 bases and V 2 bases, and 5 bases lay outside the gene matches. CDR3 sequence: CAWSPGLAGNYEQYF. As DNA, the CDR3 is TGTGCCTGGAGTCCCGGACTAGCGGGGAACTACGAGCAGTACTTC.

As for this clonotype: It may be a read error: a sequence one base away is much more abundant. V is TRBV7-3 and J is TRBJ1-2, with unresolved D. V was shortened by 1 base and J by 3 bases, with 12 bases between the two germline ends. The CDR3 runs to 15 residues. CDR1 and CDR2 (germline): SGHTA, FQGTGA. The CDR3 sequence: CASSLRSGPDYGYTF. The CDR3 region has the DNA TGTGCCAGCAGCTTAAGATCAGGCCCCGACTATGGCTACACCTTC.

In this sample, this clonotype turned up many times. CDR3 DNA: TGTGCCAGCAGCTTAGGAGGGGTCGGCTACGAGCAGTACTTC. This sequence encodes CASSLGGVGYEQYF. The V call is TRBV11-2, the J call TRBJ2-7; D tentatively reads TRBD1 or TRBD2 (5 bases each). Germline CDR1 is SGHAT and CDR2 is FQNNGV. Trimming stripped 1 base from V and 3 bases from J, with 10 bases between. The CDR3 length is 14 residues. Looking up the rest from reference TRBV11-2 and TRBJ2-7 gives the full variable domain: EAGVAQSPRYKIIEKRQSVAFWCNPISGHATLYWYQQILGQGPKLLIQFQNNGVVDDSQLPKDRFSAERLKGVDSTLKIQPAKLEDSAVYLCASSLGGVGYEQYFGPGTRLTVT.

In regard to this clonotype: This may stem from a read error, because a much larger clone lies one nucleotide away. V gene TRBV7-2 combines with J gene TRBJ2-4; D is unresolved. The J call may be mistaken, given a closer DNA end match to TRBJ2-5. The CDR3 is 12 amino acids. The germline gives CDR1 SGHTA, CDR2 FQGNSA. The CDR3 loop reads CAGSFASETQYF. The DNA of the CDR3 is TGTGCCGGCAGCTTTGCCAGCGAGACCCAGTACTTC.

The chain employs TRBV28 and TRBJ2-3; the D is unclear. Germline V gives CDR1 MDHEN, CDR2 SYDVKM. V dropped 6 bases and J dropped 5 bases, with 15 bases sitting between them. The CDR3 length is 14 residues. The CDR3 region is CASSPPESGDTQYF. The CDR3 coding sequence is TGTGCCAGCAGCCCTCCAGAATCGGGAGATACGCAGTATTTT.

V gene TRBV19 combines with J gene TRBJ2-4; the D is unclear. Near its end, the DNA agrees better with TRBJ2-5, so the J call may be wrong. Germline V gives CDR1 LNHDA, CDR2 SQIVND (reference sequence). This CDR3 region has 15 residues. The DNA of the CDR3 is TGTGCCAGCCAACCCGAGCCACAGTCCCAAGAGACCCAGTACTTC. Residues: CASQPEPQSQETQYF.

Ten or more counts support this clonotype. The chain recombines TRBV20-1 with TRBJ2-7, with no clear D. Germline V gene sequence: CDR1 DFQATT, CDR2 SNEGSKA (reference sequence). The V end lost 1 base, the J end lost 3 bases, and 7 bases lay between the germline ends. This CDR3 is 12 amino acids long. The CDR3 nucleotides are TGCAGTGCTAGAGGCAGCCACTACGAGCAGTACTTC. It encodes CSARGSHYEQYF.

The chain carries TRBV5-5 and TRBJ2-5, with D maybe TRBD1 (6 bases). Germline CDR1 and CDR2: SGHKS and YYEKEE (reference sequence). The CDR3 has 15 residues. V dropped 0 bases and J dropped 11 bases, with 20 bases sitting between them. The CDR3 nucleotides are TGTGCCAGCAGCTTGGAGCCCTCCGGGGACAATGAGCAGTACTTC. This sequence encodes CASSLEPSGDNEQYF.

This clonotype was seen a handful of times. The gene calls are TRBV6-2 or TRBV6-3 and TRBJ2-2, with 10 bases identical to TRBD1. Looked up from germline, CDR1 is MNHEY and CDR2 is SVGEGT. The trim removed 6 bases at V and 6 bases at J, leaving 4 bases unmatched. The CDR3 length is 14 residues. CDR3 bases: TGTGCCAGCAGCCACGGACAGGGGGCCGGGGAGCTGTTTTTT. This sequence encodes CASSHGQGAGELFF.

Many counts were recorded for this clonotype. This chain links TRBV20-1 with TRBJ2-1, with 9 positions matching TRBD2. Germline V gene lookup returns CDR1 DFQATT and CDR2 SNEGSKA (reference sequence). V dropped 6 bases and J dropped 7; count of bases not matched to a gene: 10. The CDR3 extends over 14 amino acids. CDR3 region: CSAGEGLAKNEQFF. CDR3 DNA sequence: TGCAGTGCGGGGGAGGGACTAGCTAAAAATGAGCAGTTCTTC.

This CDR3 reads CASSLPGAYTF. The CDR3 nucleotides are TGTGCCAGCAGCTTGCCCGGGGCCTACACCTTC. V usage is TRBV28 and J usage is TRBJ1-2; tentative D call: TRBD1 (5 bases). The CDR3 is 11 amino acids. The germline V gene encodes CDR1 MDHEN and CDR2 SYDVKM. Trimming cost V 6 bases and J 10 bases, with 12 bases left between them.

This clonotype was picked up a small number of times. The CDR3 sequence: CASRRLAGSYEQYF. DNA for the CDR3: TGTGCCAGCAGGCGACTAGCGGGCTCCTACGAGCAGTACTTC. The gene calls are TRBV6-5 and TRBJ2-7; 10 bases align to TRBD2. V gave up 6 bases and J gave up 0 bases; unmatched junction bases: 2. The CDR3 length is 14 residues. Germline CDR1 is MNHEY and CDR2 is SVGAGI.